This T cell receptor beta chain stems from a study of patients and donors after allogeneic stem cell transplantation. CDR3 length: 18 amino acids. Germline loops: CDR1 LGHNA, CDR2 YSLEER. V lost 1 base and J lost 6; bases outside the gene matches: 12. TCRdb re-analysed the RT-PCR reads in MiXCR, keeping a single row per CDR3 protein. The sample consists of fewer than 200,000 distinct CDR3 sequences, approximately 30% of them appearing once. The material sequenced was blood, either unsorted or a sorted T cell fraction (not recorded which). This TCR came from a human donor who was either an allogeneic HSCT recipient or a stem cell or donor lymphocyte infusion donor (not recorded which). It is not recorded whose cells these are; they may come from a transplant donor. The chain joins TRBV4-3 to TRBJ1-6; 7 bases map to TRBD1. The CDR3 DNA is TGCGCCAGCAGCCAAGCCGTTTTTGGCGGGACAGTTAATTCACCCCTCCACTTT. This translates into CASSQAVFGGTVNSPLHF.